This note documents a single T cell receptor beta chain sequence. Its antigen is currently unknown. These data come from a study of beta chain features in type 1 diabetes. Findings and limits, study-wide: Highly expressing activated T cells could be over-counted with a cDNA template. Shortening of TCRB CDR3s, moderate but significant, appeared in all four CD4+ subsets of Type 1 diabetes patients.

Since all of the isolated RNA was reverse transcribed, expressed TCRB transcripts were what got sequenced. Profiling relied on immunoSEQ multiplex PCR, and the TCRdb table lists in-frame clones only, not all of them. The sample yields tens of thousands of clones, approximately 68% seen once. Sequencing was carried out using Tregs from blood. This TCR was recovered from a woman under 30 with type 1 diabetes.

The CDR3 is CASRKKAGVGDTQYF. CDR3 nucleotide sequence: TGTGCCAGCAGAAAGAAAGCGGGGGTTGGGGATACGCAGTATTTT. This chain links TRBV6-5 with TRBJ2-3; 8 positions match TRBD2. Germline-derived CDR1 and CDR2 are MNHEY and SVGAGI. The trim removed 6 bases at V and 6 bases at J, leaving 11 bases unmatched. CDR3 length: 15 amino acids.